This T cell receptor beta chain was identified in a study of T cell responses to AZD1222 COVID-19 vaccine. Overall study findings and caveats: Regions left unmutated in variants are reportedly the target of nearly half of spike-specific TCRs.

The V and J ends lost 0 bases and 2 bases respectively, with 5 bases between them. CDR3 length equals 13 residues. Germline V CDR1 and CDR2: GTSNPN, SVGIG (reference sequence). This clone has a single count. Antigen unknown. The method was immunoSEQ multiplex PCR; TCRdb's version includes in-frame clones alone and lacks a portion of them. The sample consists of some 110,000 clones, just under 95% of them appearing once. The chain couples TRBV30 to TRBJ1-5; D unresolved. This receptor was obtained from an adult in good health. Sequences were derived from peripheral blood, sampled on day 0 of AZD1222 vaccination. The CDR3 loop reads CAWSVQGNQPQHF. The DNA for the CDR3 is TGTGCCTGGAGTGTTCAGGGCAATCAGCCCCAGCATTTT.